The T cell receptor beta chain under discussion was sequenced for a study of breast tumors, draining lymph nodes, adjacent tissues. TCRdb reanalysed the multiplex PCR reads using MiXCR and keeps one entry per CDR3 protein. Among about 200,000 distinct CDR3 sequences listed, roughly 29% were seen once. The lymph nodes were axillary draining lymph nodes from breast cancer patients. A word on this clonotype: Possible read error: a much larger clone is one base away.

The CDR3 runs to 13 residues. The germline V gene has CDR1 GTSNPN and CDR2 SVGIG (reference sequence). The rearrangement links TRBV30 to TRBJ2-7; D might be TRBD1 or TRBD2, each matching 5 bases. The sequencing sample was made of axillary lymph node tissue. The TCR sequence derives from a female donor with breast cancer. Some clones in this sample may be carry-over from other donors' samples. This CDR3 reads CARTGPSSHEQYF. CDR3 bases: TGTGCCAGAACGGGACCGAGCTCCCACGAGCAGTACTTC.